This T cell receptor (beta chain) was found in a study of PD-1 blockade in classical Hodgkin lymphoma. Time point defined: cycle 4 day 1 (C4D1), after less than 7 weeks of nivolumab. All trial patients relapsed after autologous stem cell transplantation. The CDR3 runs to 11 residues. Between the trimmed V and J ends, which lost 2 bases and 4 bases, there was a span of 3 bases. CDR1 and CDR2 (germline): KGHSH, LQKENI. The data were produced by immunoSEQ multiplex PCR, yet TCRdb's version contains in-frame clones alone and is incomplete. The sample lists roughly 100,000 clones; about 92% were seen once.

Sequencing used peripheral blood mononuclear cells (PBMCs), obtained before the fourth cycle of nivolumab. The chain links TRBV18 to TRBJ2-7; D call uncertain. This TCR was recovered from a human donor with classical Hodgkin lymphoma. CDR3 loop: CASSPEYEQYF. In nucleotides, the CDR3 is TGTGCCAGCTCACCAGAATACGAGCAGTACTTC.